The sequence of this T cell receptor beta chain was determined in a study of T cells in Graves' hyperthyroidism and ophthalmopathy. The TCR beta CDR3 regions underwent amplification using RNA transcripts as the source. With the HTBI primer set, the TCR CDR3 went through a first round of RT-PCR. TCRdb re-derived calls from the multiplex PCR reads in MiXCR, one entry per CDR3 protein. The sample consists of approximately 300,000 distinct CDR3 sequences, 15% to 20% of them appearing once. V lost 2 bases, J lost 7 bases, and 15 bases lay in between. CDR1 and CDR2 (germline): MNHNS, SASEGT. The CDR3 extends over 15 amino acids. The sample holds one count of this clonotype. Its specificity is unknown. General study points: From stable hyperthyroidism, ophthalmopathy was separated by a 13 V-J model.

This sequence originates from a woman in her fifties or sixties with Graves' ophthalmopathy. The chain combines TRBV6-1 with TRBJ2-4, with a tentative D call TRBD2 (5 bases). What was sequenced was blood. The chain's CDR3 is CASSEPRVTGNIQYF. The CDR3 DNA reads TGTGCCAGCAGTGAACCGAGGGTAACGGGTAACATTCAGTACTTC.